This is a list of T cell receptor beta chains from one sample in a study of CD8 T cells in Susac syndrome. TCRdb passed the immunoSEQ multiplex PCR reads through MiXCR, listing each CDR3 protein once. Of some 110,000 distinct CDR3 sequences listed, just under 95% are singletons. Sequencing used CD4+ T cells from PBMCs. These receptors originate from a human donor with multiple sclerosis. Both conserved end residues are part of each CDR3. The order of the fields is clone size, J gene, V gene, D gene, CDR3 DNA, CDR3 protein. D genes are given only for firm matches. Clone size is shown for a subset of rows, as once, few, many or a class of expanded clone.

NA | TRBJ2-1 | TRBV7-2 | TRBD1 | TGTGCCAGCAGCCCGGGACAGGGCTGGTACAATGAGCAGTTCTTC | CASSPGQGWYNEQFF
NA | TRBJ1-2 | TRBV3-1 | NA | TGTGCCAGCAGCCGGGCCCTCGTGGGCTACACCTTC | CASSRALVGYTF
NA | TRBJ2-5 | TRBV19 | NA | TGTGCCAGTAGTACGACAGTCCAAGAGACCCAGTACTTC | CASSTTVQETQYF
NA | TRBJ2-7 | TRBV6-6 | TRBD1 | TGTGCCAGCGGGACAGCCTTCTCGCCCTACGAGCAGTACTTC | CASGTAFSPYEQYF
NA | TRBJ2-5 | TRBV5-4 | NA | TGTGCCAGCAGCTTGGAGTCGGCATACGGAGAGACCCAGTACTTC | CASSLESAYGETQYF
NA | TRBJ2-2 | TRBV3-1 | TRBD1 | TGTGCCAGCAGCCTCGGGACAGGGGGATACACCGGGGAGCTGTTTTTT | CASSLGTGGYTGELFF
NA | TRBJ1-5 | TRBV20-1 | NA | TGCAGTGCTAGAGATGTTAGGGGGACGAATCAGCCCCAGCATTTT | CSARDVRGTNQPQHF
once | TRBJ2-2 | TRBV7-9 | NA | TGTGCCAGCAGCCACCCAACCGGGGAGTACACCGGGGAGCTGTTTTTT | CASSHPTGEYTGELFF
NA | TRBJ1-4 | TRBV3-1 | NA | TGTGCCAGCAGCCTCGGTCTCGGGGAAAAACTGTTTTTT | CASSLGLGEKLFF
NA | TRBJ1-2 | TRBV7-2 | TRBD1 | TGTGCCAGCAGCTTTGGACAGGGAAGCGTCTATGGCTACACCTTC | CASSFGQGSVYGYTF
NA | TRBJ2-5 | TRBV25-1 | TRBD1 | TGTGCCAGCAGTGCCTACAGGGGGCGAGAGGAGACCCAGTACTTC | CASSAYRGREETQYF
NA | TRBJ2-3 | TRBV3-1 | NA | TGTGCCAGCAGCCAATACGGGGCGAGCACAGATACGCAGTATTTT | CASSQYGASTDTQYF
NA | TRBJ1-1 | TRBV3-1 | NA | TGTGCCAGCAAACAGGCAAAAGGGAACACTGAAGCTTTCTTT | CASKQAKGNTEAFF
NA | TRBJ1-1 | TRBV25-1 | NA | TGTGCCAGCAGGATGGAGGGGAGGGCTTTCTTT | CASRMEGRAFF
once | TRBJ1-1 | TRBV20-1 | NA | TGCAGTGCTAATTCGCCTCGGGGGCGCAAGACTGAAGCTTTCTTT | CSANSPRGRKTEAFF
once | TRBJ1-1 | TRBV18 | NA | TGTGCCAGCTCGACATCCGGGAAGAACACTGAAGCTTTCTTT | CASSTSGKNTEAFF
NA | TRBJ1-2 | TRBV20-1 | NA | TGCAGTGCTAGACGCCACGACTCCCCGCAAGGCTACACCTTC | CSARRHDSPQGYTF
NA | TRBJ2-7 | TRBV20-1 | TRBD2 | TGCAGTGCCGATCGGGGAGGGATCAACGAGCAGTACTTC | CSADRGGINEQYF
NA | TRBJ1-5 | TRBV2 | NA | TGTGCCAGCAGTGCCATCTATAGCAATCAGCCCCAGCATTTT | CASSAIYSNQPQHF
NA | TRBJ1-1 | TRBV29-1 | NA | TGCAGCGTTGTGGGCCTCCTGAACACTGAAGCTTTCTTT | CSVVGLLNTEAFF
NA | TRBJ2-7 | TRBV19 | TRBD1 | TGTGCCAGTAGTGGGACAGGGGGTATTGGCGAGCAGTACTTC | CASSGTGGIGEQYF
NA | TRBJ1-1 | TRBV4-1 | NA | TGCGCCAGCAGCGGGCCCTTGAGGGGGACTGAAGCTTTCTTT | CASSGPLRGTEAFF
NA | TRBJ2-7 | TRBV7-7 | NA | TGTGCTAGCAGCTTAGCAGGGGCGAATGAGCAGTACTTC | CASSLAGANEQYF
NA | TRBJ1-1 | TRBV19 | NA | TGTGCCAGTAGACTGACTTTGAACACTGAAGCTTTCTTT | CASRLTLNTEAFF
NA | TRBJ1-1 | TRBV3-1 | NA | TGTGCCAGCAGCCCCCTGGGCGACAGCACTGAAGCTTTCTTT | CASSPLGDSTEAFF
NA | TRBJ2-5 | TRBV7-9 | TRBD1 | TGTGCCAGCAGCATGGGGACAGTCCAAGAGACCCAGTACTTC | CASSMGTVQETQYF
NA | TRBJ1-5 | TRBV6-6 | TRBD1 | TGTGCCAGCAGTTTCGGGACAGGGGGTTTGAAGCCCCAGCATTTT | CASSFGTGGLKPQHF
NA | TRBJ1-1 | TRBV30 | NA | TGTGCCTGGAGCCCGGGGGGGGGAGCTTTCTTT | CAWSPGGGAFF
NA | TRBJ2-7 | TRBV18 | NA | TGTGCCAGCTCACCAAGTCAGGGGTTTAACGAGCAGTACTTC | CASSPSQGFNEQYF
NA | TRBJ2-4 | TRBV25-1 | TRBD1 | TGTGCCAGCAGTGAGGCAGGACAGGGGGGATCCAAAAACATTCAGTACTTC | CASSEAGQGGSKNIQYF
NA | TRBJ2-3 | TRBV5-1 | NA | TGCGCCAGCAGCGTCATAAGTACGGATACGCAGTATTTT | CASSVISTDTQYF
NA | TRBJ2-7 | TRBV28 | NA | TGTGCCAGCAGTGATACAGGGTTAGGGGGGTACGAGCAGTACTTC | CASSDTGLGGYEQYF
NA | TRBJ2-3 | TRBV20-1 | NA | TGCAGTGCTAGAGTTGGGGGGGCTACGCAGTATTTT | CSARVGGATQYF
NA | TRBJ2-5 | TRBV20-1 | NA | TGCAGTGCCTTACCCGGCCGTGGGGGAGAGACCCAGTACTTC | CSALPGRGGETQYF
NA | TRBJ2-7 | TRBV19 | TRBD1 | TGTGCCAGTAGTGCCCGGACAGGGGGAGCCTACGAGCAGTACTTC | CASSARTGGAYEQYF
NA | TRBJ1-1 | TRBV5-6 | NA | TGTGCCAGCAGCCAGCCTGGGACCGCGGGCGCTGAAGCTTTCTTT | CASSQPGTAGAEAFF
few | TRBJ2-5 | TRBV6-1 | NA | TGTGCCAGCACCAGGACATACCAAGAGACCCAGTACTTC | CASTRTYQETQYF
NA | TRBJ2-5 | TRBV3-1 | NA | TGTGCCAGCAGCCAAGATCGCAGCAGGAAAGAGACCCAGTACTTC | CASSQDRSRKETQYF
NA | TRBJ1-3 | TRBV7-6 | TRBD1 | TGTGCCAGCAGCTTACTGGGACAGGGGGCGATCCGCTCTGGAAACACCATATATTTT | CASSLLGQGAIRSGNTIYF
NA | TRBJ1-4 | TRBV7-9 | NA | TGTGCCAGCAGCTCCCCCACGGGAGGCAATGAAAAACTGTTTTTT | CASSSPTGGNEKLFF
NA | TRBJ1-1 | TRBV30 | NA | TGTGCCCTTACCACAGGGCGCGGAAAAGCTTTCTTT | CALTTGRGKAFF
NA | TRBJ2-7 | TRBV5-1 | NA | TGCGCCAGCAGCCCCAACAGGGTACGCCCCTACGAGCAGTACTTC | CASSPNRVRPYEQYF
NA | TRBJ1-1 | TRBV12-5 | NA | TGTGCTAGTGGTTTGGTACGGGCGGAGAACACTGAAGCTTTCTTT | CASGLVRAENTEAFF
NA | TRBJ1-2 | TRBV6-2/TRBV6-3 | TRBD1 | TGTGCCAGCAGTTGGGACAGCGGATATGGCTACACCTTC | CASSWDSGYGYTF
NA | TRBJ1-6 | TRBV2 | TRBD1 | TGTGCCAGCAGTGATGCGGCAGGGGGCCTTTCACCCCTCCACTTT | CASSDAAGGLSPLHF